This T cell receptor beta chain was profiled in a study of beta chain features in type 1 diabetes. This clone occurred a few times. The germline gives CDR1 SGHRS, CDR2 YFSETQ. The CDR3 is made up of 15 amino acids. After removal of 4 bases from V and 6 bases from J, the junction contained 8 bases not matched to a gene. The investigators reverse transcribed all of the isolated RNA, so they sequenced expressed TCRB transcripts. Profiled with immunoSEQ multiplex PCR; TCRdb holds only in-frame clones, not every one. The sample lists approximately 60,000 clones; approximately 62% were seen once. This chain uses TRBV5-1 with TRBJ2-1; 9 bases agree with TRBD2. This TCR was sampled from a young woman in good health. The sample was Tregs from blood. This CDR3 reads CASSRTLAGGNEQFF. The CDR3 nucleotides are TGCGCCAGCAGCCGCACACTAGCGGGCGGCAATGAGCAGTTCTTC.